Sequencing of this T cell receptor (beta chain) was carried out in a study of T cells in Graves' hyperthyroidism and ophthalmopathy. CDR1 is LGHDT and CDR2 is YNNKEL in the germline V gene (reference sequence). Trimming took 5 bases from V and 0 from J, leaving 11 bases between them. The CDR3 extends over 15 amino acids. TCR beta CDR3 sequences were amplified from RNA transcripts. HTBI primers drove first-round RT-PCR of the TCR CDR3. Each CDR3 protein gets one entry after TCRdb re-called the multiplex PCR reads with MiXCR. This table holds 660,000 or so distinct CDR3 sequences, 20% to 25% found once.

The sequenced sample was blood. The rearrangement uses TRBV3-1 and TRBJ2-1; D gene ambiguous. The receptor's source is a man aged 30 to 39 with Graves' ophthalmopathy. The CDR3 DNA is TGTGCCAGCAGCTCAGGATGGAGCTCCTACAATGAGCAGTTCTTC. This gives the protein CASSSGWSSYNEQFF.